Below are 10 T cell receptor beta chains sequenced from a single sample in a study of cytomegalovirus exposure and HLA in healthy donors. It was with 60 Vbeta and 13 Jbeta primers that the PCR ran. TCRdb's copy holds only in-frame clones and misses some; the assay was immunoSEQ multiplex PCR. The table shows 100,000 or so clones, with around 74% occurring only once. Sequencing was done on a sample of PBMCs. The receptors were gathered from a man aged 35 to 55 in good health and CMV-seronegative.

This chain uses TRBV27 with TRBJ2-5; 10 positions match TRBD1. Losses at the gene ends were 2 bases for V and 2 bases for J; bases not matched to a gene: 5. This CDR3 comprises 16 residues. The germline CDR1 and CDR2 sequences are MNHEY and SMNVEV (reference sequence). CDR3 in amino acids: CASSLVLGQGQETQYF. CDR3 DNA sequence: TGTGCCAGCAGTTTAGTCTTGGGACAGGGGCAAGAGACCCAGTACTTC.

The chain joins TRBV7-6 to TRBJ1-5; D gene ambiguous. Germline V gives CDR1 SGHVS, CDR2 FNYEAQ. The length of the CDR3 is 13 residues. With 5 bases removed from V and 0 bases from J, the gap between germline ends came to 5 bases. The CDR3 sequence is CASSPNSNQPQHF. CDR3 nucleotide sequence: TGTGCCAGCAGCCCTAATAGCAATCAGCCCCAGCATTTT.

The chain recombines TRBV2 with TRBJ2-7; TRBD2 agrees at 7 bases. The CDR3 is made up of 16 amino acids. The germline gives CDR1 SNHLY, CDR2 FYNNEI. V trimming: 6 bases; J trimming: 0 bases; junction bases outside the gene matches: 11. CDR3: CASRRTGTKSSYEQYF. Here the CDR3 DNA reads TGTGCCAGCAGGCGGACCGGGACTAAAAGCTCCTACGAGCAGTACTTC.

To note about this clone: The sample contains more than one DNA sequence encoding this CDR3. J is TRBJ2-5 and V is TRBV7-2, with D possibly matching TRBD1 (6 bases). The V end lost 4 bases, the J end lost 5 bases, and 14 bases lay between the germline ends. Per the germline V gene, CDR1 is SGHTA and CDR2 is FQGNSA. The CDR3 has 14 residues. The CDR3 is CASSSPGVRETQYF. The CDR3 DNA reads TGTGCCAGCAGCTCGCCAGGGGTCCGGGAGACCCAGTACTTC.

V usage is TRBV4-2 and J usage is TRBJ2-2, with a weak D call TRBD2 (5 bases). Trimming took 0 bases from V and 3 from J, leaving 17 bases between them. The CDR3 consists of 18 residues. CDR1 is LGHNA and CDR2 is YNFKEQ in the germline V gene. The CDR3 DNA sequence: TGTGCCAGCAGCCAAGATATTTTAGCGCCAAGCTACACCGGGGAGCTGTTTTTT. Its translation: CASSQDILAPSYTGELFF.

This clone has a handful of counts. The chain links TRBV7-2 to TRBJ2-3; 7 positions agree with TRBD2. There are 14 residues in the CDR3. CDR1 is SGHTA, CDR2 FQGNSA, per germline. With 5 bases clipped from V and 3 bases from J, the junction kept 5 bases outside the gene matches. The chain's CDR3 is CASSASGTTDTQYF. CDR3 sequence (DNA): TGTGCCAGCAGCGCGAGCGGGACGACAGATACGCAGTATTTT.

This chain joins TRBV4-3 and TRBJ2-3, with TRBD1 matching 7 bases. The CDR3 totals 15 residues. With V trimmed by 1 base and J by 5 bases, 6 bases remained unmatched. Per germline, CDR1 LGHNA and CDR2 YSLEER. CDR3 loop: CASSQGGRGRDTQYF. In DNA, the CDR3 is TGCGCCAGCAGCCAAGGTGGCAGGGGGAGAGATACGCAGTATTTT.

The chain combines TRBV7-9 with TRBJ2-1; TRBD1 is a possible D gene (5 bases). Germline loops: CDR1 SEHNR, CDR2 FQNEAQ (reference sequence). V was shortened by 4 bases and J by 0 bases, with 10 bases between the two germline ends. CDR3 length: 15 residues. This CDR3 is CASSSHRTSYNEQFF. The CDR3 nucleotides read TGTGCCAGCAGCTCCCACAGGACCTCCTACAATGAGCAGTTCTTC.

This chain uses TRBV30 with TRBJ2-3; D is uncertain. V lost 3 bases and J lost 0, with 10 bases in between. Germline assignment: CDR1 GTSNPN and CDR2 SVGIG (reference sequence). The CDR3 spans 14 residues. For the CDR3, the DNA is TGTGCCTGGAGGGGCACCGTAAGCACAGATACGCAGTATTTT. It yields the protein CAWRGTVSTDTQYF.

The chain combines TRBV4-2 with TRBJ1-2; 8 positions match TRBD1. CDR1 is LGHNA, CDR2 YNFKEQ, per germline. CDR3 length: 15 amino acids. The trim removed 4 bases at V and 4 bases at J, leaving 8 bases unmatched. CDR3 sequence (DNA): TGTGCCAGCAGCCCTTACAGGGGGTTCTTCTATGGCTACACCTTC. Translation gives CASSPYRGFFYGYTF.